The 28 T cell receptor beta chains below were found in one sample sequenced in a study of regulatory T cells in long-lasting Graves disease. Arm-PCR of CDR3 regions with iRepertoire HTBI primers generated TCR beta libraries. TCRdb used MiXCR to reprocess the multiplex PCR reads, holding one entry per CDR3 protein. The repertoire consists of 430,000 or so distinct CDR3 sequences, with roughly a fifth occurring once and the leading ten covering roughly an eighth. Time point noted: persistent/refractory GD, antithyroid drugs over 5 years with positive TRAb. Extracted PBMC RNA gave rise to the TCR library. The material was peripheral blood mononuclear cells (PBMCs), obtained when the disease was refractory, from a patient treated with antithyroid drugs. All receptors come from a female donor with Graves disease.

The chain uses TRBV5-5 and TRBJ2-7; 7 bases are shared with TRBD1. Germline V gene sequence: CDR1 SGHKS, CDR2 YYEKEE (reference sequence). The CDR3 contains 16 residues. The junction had 10 bases not matched to a gene; V was cut back by 4 bases and J by 0 bases. CDR3 protein: CASSTVVQGFSYEQYF. DNA for the CDR3: TGTGCCAGCAGCACTGTAGTACAGGGGTTCTCCTACGAGCAGTACTTC.

This clonotype was counted between two and nine times. The CDR3 coding sequence is TGTGCCAGCAGTTTAGAAACAGGGGCGACAGATACGCAGTATTTT. Amino acid sequence: CASSLETGATDTQYF. The V gene is TRBV27, the J gene TRBJ2-3, with 7 bases that match TRBD1. Germline V lookup: CDR1 MNHEY, CDR2 SMNVEV (reference sequence). V shed 2 bases and J 3 bases; nucleotides not matched to a gene: 5. This CDR3 is 15 amino acids long.

This clonotype has at least ten counts. The V and J genes are TRBV2 and TRBJ2-7, with 7 positions matching TRBD2. The CDR3 contains 12 residues. The ends lost 8 bases at V and 2 bases at J; junction bases unmatched: 3. Germline lookup yields CDR1 SNHLY and CDR2 FYNNEI. This CDR3 is CASGEGTYEQYF. DNA for the CDR3: TGTGCCAGCGGGGAGGGGACCTACGAGCAGTACTTC.

In regard to this clonotype: One base away lies a much larger clone, so this may be a sequencing read error. This CDR3 is missing its conserved last phenylalanine or tryptophan, likely due to a read error. The rearrangement links TRBV2 to TRBJ2-2, with 8 bases lining up with TRBD2. Germline assignment: CDR1 SNHLY and CDR2 FYNNEI. CDR3 size: 14 residues. Trimming removed 7 bases from V and 6 bases from J; junction bases left unmatched: 7. CDR3: CASKTGREAGELFY. The CDR3 DNA follows: TGTGCCAGCAAGACGGGGCGGGAGGCCGGGGAGCTGTTTTAT.

This clonotype was seen a handful of times. The V gene is TRBV4-1, the J gene TRBJ1-4; 11 bases map to TRBD1. The CDR3 consists of 16 residues. Germline-derived CDR1 and CDR2 are MGHRA and YSYEKL. Trimming at V came to 0 bases and at J to 6 bases, leaving 3 bases not matched to a gene. CDR3 sequence: CASSQEDRGRDEKLFF. Here the CDR3 DNA reads TGCGCCAGCAGCCAAGAGGACAGGGGGCGGGATGAAAAACTGTTTTTT.

Ten or more counts support this clonotype. The J gene is TRBJ2-7, the V gene TRBV9; tentative D call: TRBD1 (6 bases). This CDR3 is 16 amino acids long. The germline gives CDR1 SGDLS, CDR2 YYNGEE. V was clipped by 4 bases and J by 2 bases, with 19 bases between them. CDR3 coding DNA: TGTGCCAGCAGCCCAACGGGACACTCCAACACCTACGAGCAGTACTTC. Translating it yields CASSPTGHSNTYEQYF.

This chain uses TRBV6-5 with TRBJ2-7, with D hard to call. The germline V gene has CDR1 MNHEY and CDR2 SVGAGI. This CDR3 is built from 15 residues. The V gene lost 4 bases and the J gene lost 7 bases, with 20 bases spanning the gap. For the CDR3, the DNA is TGTGCCAGCAGTTCCACCTCGTCTCCTATCTTTGAGCAGTACTTC. Translated: CASSSTSSPIFEQYF.

V gene TRBV5-6 combines with J gene TRBJ2-7; perhaps TRBD1 as D (6 bases). Germline CDR1 reads SGHDT; CDR2 reads YYEEEE. Trimming took off 4 bases at V and 6 bases at J, with 11 bases between the two ends. The CDR3 extends over 12 amino acids. The CDR3 bases are TGTGCCAGCAGCATTGGGACAACCGAGCAGTACTTC. Protein product: CASSIGTTEQYF.

The gene calls are TRBV2 and TRBJ2-7; D uncertain. The CDR3 totals 11 residues. From germline, CDR1 is SNHLY and CDR2 FYNNEI. V was clipped by 4 bases and J by 6 bases, with 7 bases between them. CDR3 bases: TGTGCCAGCAGTGGGGCTAGCGAGCAGTACTTC. Translated: CASSGASEQYF. The full variable domain, with the rest looked up from reference TRBV2 and TRBJ2-7, is EPEVTQTPSHQVTQMGQEVILRCVPISNHLYFYWYRQILGQKVEFLVSFYNNEISEKSEIFDDQFSVERPDGSNFTLKIRSTKLEDSAMYFCASSGASEQYFGPGTRLTVT.

This clonotype occurred many times. This chain links TRBV27 with TRBJ2-5, with TRBD2 matching 11 bases. CDR1 MNHEY and CDR2 SMNVEV come from the germline V gene (reference sequence). V was clipped by 5 bases and J by 4 bases; unmatched bases: 3. The CDR3 totals 14 residues. CDR3 sequence: CASSTGTSGETQYF. CDR3 bases: TGTGCCAGCAGTACAGGGACTAGCGGAGAGACCCAGTACTTC.

This clonotype showed up many times. This chain connects TRBV20-1 to TRBJ2-7; D possibly corresponds to TRBD2 (6 bases). The length of the CDR3 is 15 residues. Trimming removed 3 bases at V and 1 base at J, with 16 bases between. The germline CDR1 and CDR2 sequences are DFQATT and SNEGSKA (reference sequence). CDR3 residues: CSARGGPSPSYEQYF. The CDR3, as DNA: TGCAGTGCTAGGGGGGGACCTAGTCCTTCCTACGAGCAGTACTTC.

This clonotype was counted at least ten times. V usage is TRBV28 and J usage is TRBJ1-6; D ambiguous. This CDR3 comprises 16 residues. Trimming removed 6 bases from V and 0 bases from J, with 12 bases in between. Germline values: CDR1 MDHEN, CDR2 SYDVKM. CDR3 residues: CASSSKRSSYNSPLHF. The CDR3, as DNA: TGTGCCAGCAGCTCTAAGAGGAGCTCCTATAATTCACCCCTCCACTTT.

This clonotype appeared many times. V gene TRBV5-8 combines with J gene TRBJ1-1, with D uncertain. The CDR3 is made up of 16 amino acids. Germline V gene sequence: CDR1 SGHTS, CDR2 YDEGEE. V lost 2 bases and J 0 bases, leaving 14 bases between the germline ends. The CDR3 is CASSFLVSLMNTEAFF. DNA for the CDR3: TGTGCCAGCAGCTTTTTGGTCAGCCTCATGAACACTGAAGCTTTCTTT.

This clonotype was seen many times. The CDR3 nucleotides are TGCAGTGCTAGAGACCTGGGACAGGGACCAGAGACCCAGTACTTC. Amino acids: CSARDLGQGPETQYF. The rearrangement uses TRBV20-1 and TRBJ2-5; 9 bases are a match to TRBD1. Germline CDR1 DFQATT, CDR2 SNEGSKA (reference sequence). The CDR3 loop spans 15 amino acids. Unmatched junction bases numbered 6, after V lost 0 bases and J lost 4 bases.

Many counts were recorded for this clonotype. The V and J genes are TRBV2 and TRBJ2-2; 8 bases map to TRBD2. The CDR3 totals 16 residues. J lost 4 bases, V lost 8 bases, and 12 bases had no gene match. Looked up from germline, CDR1 is SNHLY and CDR2 is FYNNEI. The CDR3 DNA reads TGTGCCAGCGGGGTGGAGAGCGGGAGTGCCACCGGGGAGCTGTTTTTT. This sequence encodes CASGVESGSATGELFF.

There are many counts of this clonotype. The chain links TRBV20-1 to TRBJ1-5, with D perhaps TRBD1 (5 bases). This CDR3 region has 13 residues. Looked up from germline, CDR1 is DFQATT and CDR2 is SNEGSKA (reference sequence). V was trimmed by 4 bases and J by 6 bases, leaving 13 bases between them. As DNA, the CDR3 is TGCAGTGCTACGCCCGGGGGGACTCAGCCCCAGCATTTT. Its translation: CSATPGGTQPQHF.

This clonotype occurred a few times. The V call is TRBV3-1, the J call TRBJ2-2; 9 nucleotides line up with TRBD2. J lost 7 bases, V lost 2 bases, and 8 bases had no gene match. Germline assignment: CDR1 LGHDT and CDR2 YNNKEL (reference sequence). This CDR3 has 16 residues. CDR3 residues: CASSQTLAGIYGELFF. Here the CDR3 DNA reads TGTGCCAGCAGCCAAACCCTAGCGGGGATTTACGGGGAGCTGTTTTTT.

This clonotype has just a few counts. This may be a read error: a much more frequent sequence differs by one nucleotide. The rearrangement links TRBV28 to TRBJ1-2, with TRBD1 matching over 10 bases. The CDR3 has 14 residues. Losses at the gene ends were 7 bases for V and 1 base for J; bases not matched to a gene: 3. The germline CDR1 and CDR2 sequences are MDHEN and SYDVKM. The CDR3 is CASNRDRGNYGYTF. CDR3 DNA: TGTGCCAGCAATAGGGACAGGGGTAACTATGGCTACACCTTC.

At least ten counts were recorded for this clonotype. This chain uses TRBV10-3 with TRBJ2-7; TRBD2 might be the D (6 bases). Germline V gene lookup returns CDR1 ENHRY and CDR2 SYGVKD. The CDR3 contains 15 residues. V gave up 2 bases and J gave up 2 bases, with 13 bases separating them. CDR3 nucleotide sequence: TGTGCCATCAGTGAGGGGGACGGAGGGACCTACGAGCAGTACTTC. It yields the protein CAISEGDGGTYEQYF.

This chain uses TRBV15 with TRBJ2-7; D possibly corresponds to TRBD1 (6 bases). Per germline, CDR1 LNHNV and CDR2 YYDKDF (reference sequence). Trimming removed 0 bases from V and 4 bases from J, with 10 bases in between. The CDR3 extends over 14 amino acids. CDR3 loop: CATSRDRTDYEQYF. The CDR3 DNA is TGTGCCACCAGCAGAGATCGGACAGATTACGAGCAGTACTTC. Complete variable domain (other parts from reference TRBV15 and TRBJ2-7): DAMVIQNPRYQVTQFGKPVTLSCSQTLNHNVMYWYQQKSSQAPKLLFHYYDKDFNNEADTPDNFQSRRPNTSFCFLDIRSPGLGDTAMYLCATSRDRTDYEQYFGPGTRLTVT.

This clonotype showed up many times. This chain links TRBV20-1 with TRBJ2-5; D uncertain. The CDR3 spans 10 residues. Between the trimmed V and J ends, which lost 6 bases and 4 bases, there was a span of 6 bases. Germline loops: CDR1 DFQATT, CDR2 SNEGSKA (reference sequence). The CDR3 DNA is TGCAGTGCCCCCGCAGAGACCCAGTACTTC. Translated: CSAPAETQYF.

This chain links TRBV5-1 with TRBJ1-2; D is possibly TRBD1 (6 bases). Germline CDR1 reads SGHRS; CDR2 reads YFSETQ. The CDR3 is 14 amino acids. The ends were cut back, 2 bases at V and 2 bases at J, with 10 bases in the middle. The CDR3 is CASSLTGPNYGYTF. The CDR3 bases are TGCGCCAGCAGCTTAACAGGGCCCAACTATGGCTACACCTTC.

V and J are TRBV20-1 and TRBJ2-7, with D possibly TRBD1 on 6 matching bases. Germline CDR1 reads DFQATT; CDR2 reads SNEGSKA (reference sequence). Trimming took off 7 bases at V and 3 bases at J, with 19 bases between the two ends. CDR3 length: 14 amino acids. CDR3: CSVGGSPASYEQYF. Written as DNA, the CDR3 is TGCAGTGTAGGGGGATCCCCCGCAAGCTACGAGCAGTACTTC.

The chain couples TRBV28 to TRBJ1-6; TRBD1 aligns across 8 bases. V dropped 6 bases and J dropped 2; count of bases not matched to a gene: 3. The CDR3 extends over 15 amino acids. Per germline, CDR1 MDHEN and CDR2 SYDVKM. Written as DNA, the CDR3 is TGTGCCAGCAGGGGACAGGATACCTATAATTCACCCCTCCACTTT. Its protein is CASRGQDTYNSPLHF.

This clonotype was counted ten times or more. The V call is TRBV5-1, the J call TRBJ1-5; the D gene is possibly TRBD1 (5 bases). Germline CDR1 and CDR2: SGHRS and YFSETQ. This CDR3 contains 13 residues. V lost 5 bases to trimming and J lost 2 bases, with 8 bases between them. The CDR3 region is CASSRDGNQPQHF. CDR3 sequence (DNA): TGCGCCAGCAGTCGGGACGGCAATCAGCCCCAGCATTTT.

Turning to this clonotype: A far larger clone lies a single base away; this is likely a read error. This chain connects TRBV11-2 to TRBJ1-1; D may be TRBD1 (5 bases). The germline V gene has CDR1 SGHAT and CDR2 FQNNGV. This CDR3 is built from 14 residues. The CDR3 nucleotides are TGTGCCAGCAGCTTAGGAGGCCGGACAAATGAAGCTCTCTTT. Translation: CASSLGGRTNEALF.

This clonotype has a count of ten or more. The V gene is TRBV6-5, the J gene TRBJ1-5; no clear D gene. The CDR3 loop spans 14 amino acids. The germline V gene encodes CDR1 MNHEY and CDR2 SVGAGI. Trimming pared 3 bases from V and 3 bases from J, leaving 9 bases between. The CDR3 bases are TGTGCCAGCAGTTATAGGCAGAACAATCAGCCCCAGCATTTT. Its translation is CASSYRQNNQPQHF.

In this sample, this clonotype turned up many times. V usage is TRBV20-1 and J usage is TRBJ1-1; D remains unclear. V was trimmed by 3 bases and J by 3 bases, leaving 8 bases between them. Germline CDR1 and CDR2: DFQATT and SNEGSKA (reference sequence). The CDR3 is made up of 12 amino acids. Here the CDR3 DNA reads TGCAGTGCTAGGGACTTTGACACTGAAGCTTTCTTT. It yields the protein CSARDFDTEAFF.